These 21 T cell receptor beta chains share one sample of origin, sequenced in a study of response to subunit inactivated influenza vaccine. TCRdb re-analysed the RT-PCR reads in MiXCR, keeping a single row per CDR3 protein. The sample comprises under 850,000 distinct CDR3 sequences, under 20% of which are singletons, and approximately 11% rests with the top ten. Sequenced material: PBMCs from blood, taken around 5 days after vaccination. These receptors all stem from a man aged 50-60 years who received an inactivated influenza vaccine.

This clonotype showed up many times. The CDR3 loop is CSVPQETQYF. The CDR3 coding sequence is TGCAGCGTCCCTCAAGAGACCCAGTACTTC. This chain connects TRBV29-1 to TRBJ2-5; D is uncertain. CDR1 SQVTM and CDR2 ANQGSEA come from the germline V gene. Trimming took 6 bases from V and 2 from J, leaving 4 bases between them. CDR3 size: 10 residues. The whole variable domain, remainder taken from reference TRBV29-1 and TRBJ2-5, is SAVISQKPSRDICQRGTSLTIQCQVDSQVTMMFWYRQQPGQSLTLIATANQGSEATYESGFVIDKFPISRPNLTFSTLTVSNMSPEDSSIYLCSVPQETQYFGPGTRLLVL.

The rearrangement joins TRBV4-3 to TRBJ2-1; D is undetermined. V lost 1 base, J lost 10 bases, and 17 bases lay in between. The CDR3 is 15 amino acids. Per the germline V gene, CDR1 is LGHNA and CDR2 is YSLEER. DNA for the CDR3: TGCGCCAGCAGCCAAGGCCTGACCCGATTCAGCGAGCAGTTCTTC. It yields the protein CASSQGLTRFSEQFF.

This chain links TRBV14 with TRBJ2-5; D uncertain. V was clipped by 0 bases and J by 1 base, with 15 bases between them. CDR1 and CDR2 from the germline V gene are SGHDN and FVKESK. The CDR3 is 17 residues long. Written as DNA, the CDR3 is TGTGCCAGCAGCCAAGAGGAAAACCTTTTCCTCCAAGAGACCCAGTACTTC. Amino acid sequence: CASSQEENLFLQETQYF.

This clonotype was detected only a few times. The chain couples TRBV2 to TRBJ1-4; D perhaps matches TRBD1 (6 bases). The CDR3 totals 14 residues. V was trimmed by 4 bases and J by 7 bases, leaving 13 bases between them. The germline gives CDR1 SNHLY, CDR2 FYNNEI. Here the CDR3 reads CASSAVGAGEKLFF. CDR3 nucleotide sequence: TGTGCCAGCAGTGCCGTGGGGGCGGGTGAAAAACTGTTTTTT.

The CDR3 reads CASSLKPRGGYGYTF. CDR3 nucleotides: TGTGCCAGCAGTTTAAAACCACGGGGGGGCTATGGCTACACCTTC. The rearrangement uses TRBV12-3 or TRBV12-4 and TRBJ1-2; tentative D call: TRBD1 (5 bases). The CDR3 sequence is 15 residues long. Trimming removed 2 bases from V and 4 bases from J, with 14 bases in between.

This clonotype was counted between two and nine times. The V gene is TRBV10-1, the J gene TRBJ2-3; 7 nucleotides agree with TRBD2. Germline-derived CDR1 and CDR2 are WNHNN and SYGVQD (reference sequence). Germline trimming cut 0 bases from V and 2 bases from J; bases unmatched to any gene: 5. The CDR3 loop spans 16 amino acids. The chain's CDR3 is CASSESGGILTDTQYF. In DNA form, the CDR3 reads TGCGCCAGCAGTGAGTCGGGGGGGATTCTCACAGATACGCAGTATTTT.

In this sample, this clonotype turned up many times. V usage is TRBV29-1 and J usage is TRBJ1-2, with a weak D call TRBD1 (6 bases). Trimming cost V 6 bases and J 7 bases, with 9 bases left between them. The CDR3 has 10 residues. The V gene's germline CDR1 is SQVTM and CDR2 ANQGSEA. The CDR3 loop reads CSVSTGGYTF. The DNA for the CDR3 is TGCAGCGTCTCGACAGGTGGCTACACCTTC.

This rearrangement joins TRBV20-1 to TRBJ1-5, with unresolved D. CDR1 is DFQATT and CDR2 is SNEGSKA in the germline V gene (reference sequence). Between the trimmed V and J ends, which lost 4 bases and 4 bases, there was a span of 11 bases. This CDR3 is built from 13 residues. The DNA of the CDR3 is TGCAGTGCTAATGAACAGAGAAATCAGCCCCAGCATTTT. Encoded protein: CSANEQRNQPQHF.

This chain links TRBV5-1 with TRBJ2-5, with D possibly being TRBD2 (6 bases). The V and J ends lost 1 base and 8 bases respectively, with 21 bases between them. The CDR3 is 16 amino acids. Germline CDR1 reads SGHRS; CDR2 reads YFSETQ. CDR3 DNA: TGCGCCAGCAGCTTGAGCCGAGGGGCCCGGAGGGAAACCCAGTACTTC. Protein product: CASSLSRGARRETQYF. The variable domain in full, with the rest retrieved from reference TRBV5-1 and TRBJ2-5, is KAGVTQTPRYLIKTRGQQVTLSCSPISGHRSVSWYQQTPGQGLQFLFEYFSETQRNKGNFPGRFSGRQFSNSRSEMNVSTLELGDSALYLCASSLSRGARRETQYFGPGTRLLVL.

This clonotype has only a few counts. The rearrangement joins TRBV7-6 to TRBJ2-3; tentatively, D is TRBD2 (5 bases). Germline loops: CDR1 SGHVS, CDR2 FNYEAQ. The length of the CDR3 is 14 residues. The V end was cut by 5 bases, the J end by 4 bases, with 13 bases between. CDR3 sequence reads: CASSPNSVPDTQYF. CDR3 nucleotide sequence: TGTGCCAGCAGCCCAAATAGCGTCCCAGATACGCAGTATTTT.

The table lists this clonotype with a few counts. The V and J genes are TRBV6-2 or TRBV6-3 and TRBJ1-5; no definite D call. This CDR3 contains 13 residues. The germline V gene has CDR1 MNHEY and CDR2 SVGEGT. Deletions cut 1 base from V and 5 bases from J, with 6 bases between. CDR3 coding DNA: TGTGCCAGCAGTTACTTTAGGGATCAGCCCCAGCATTTT. This codes for CASSYFRDQPQHF.

The rearrangement links TRBV7-2 to TRBJ2-7, with 7 positions matching TRBD1. The germline V gene encodes CDR1 SGHTA and CDR2 FQGNSA. This CDR3 has 14 residues. V lost 6 bases and J lost 2; bases outside the gene matches: 7. CDR3 amino acids: CASRPPGQPYEQYF. The CDR3 DNA follows: TGTGCCAGCAGGCCGCCGGGACAGCCCTACGAGCAGTACTTC.

This chain connects TRBV7-2 to TRBJ2-3; 12 nucleotides match TRBD2. Germline trimming cut 2 bases from V and 4 bases from J; bases unmatched to any gene: 4. This CDR3 has 16 residues. CDR1 is SGHTA and CDR2 is FQGNSA in the germline V gene. Here the CDR3 reads CASSLWPSGRADTQYF. Written as DNA, the CDR3 is TGTGCCAGCAGCTTATGGCCTAGCGGGAGGGCAGATACGCAGTATTTT.

This clonotype appeared a few times. The chain recombines TRBV5-1 with TRBJ1-1, with TRBD1 matching 10 bases. The CDR3 contains 14 residues. Per germline, CDR1 SGHRS and CDR2 YFSETQ. V was pared by 4 bases and J by 1 base, with 1 base of the junction left unmatched. The CDR3 is CASSGTGENTEAFF. The CDR3 nucleotides read TGCGCCAGCAGCGGGACAGGGGAGAACACTGAAGCTTTCTTT.

The chain carries TRBV7-3 and TRBJ2-7, with 7 nucleotides matching TRBD2. Per germline, CDR1 SGHTA and CDR2 FQGTGA. The length of the CDR3 is 15 residues. V dropped 6 bases and J dropped 3; count of bases not matched to a gene: 11. The CDR3 reads CASSSGAGYGYEQYF. In DNA, the CDR3 is TGTGCCAGCAGTTCAGGAGCGGGATACGGCTACGAGCAGTACTTC.

The chain has TRBV20-1 and TRBJ2-7, with TRBD2 matching 7 bases. Germline V gene lookup returns CDR1 DFQATT and CDR2 SNEGSKA (reference sequence). The CDR3 consists of 12 residues. The V gene end was trimmed by 3 bases and the J gene end by 6 bases; junction bases not matched to a gene: 5. CDR3 residues: CSARAPGGEQYF. The DNA of the CDR3 is TGCAGTGCTAGGGCTCCGGGAGGCGAGCAGTACTTC.

This clonotype was detected only a few times. The rearrangement joins TRBV20-1 to TRBJ2-1, with D tentatively TRBD1 or TRBD2 (5 bases each). There are 12 residues in the CDR3. Germline V gene data show CDR1 as DFQATT and CDR2 as SNEGSKA (reference sequence). Trimming took off 3 bases at V and 12 bases at J, with 15 bases between the two ends. The CDR3 here is CSASGRQRGQFF. CDR3 bases: TGCAGTGCTAGCGGCAGACAGAGGGGGCAGTTCTTC.

This clonotype was observed a handful of times. The chain joins TRBV20-1 to TRBJ2-3; 10 bases are a match to TRBD2. CDR1 DFQATT and CDR2 SNEGSKA come from the germline V gene (reference sequence). This CDR3 contains 16 residues. Trimming at V came to 6 bases and at J to 0 bases, leaving 9 bases not matched to a gene. CDR3 region: CSATLAGVSSTDTQYF. The CDR3 DNA reads TGCAGTGCAACTCTAGCGGGGGTTTCTAGCACAGATACGCAGTATTTT.

The chain joins TRBV5-6 to TRBJ2-5; D might be TRBD2 (6 bases). Looked up from germline, CDR1 is SGHDT and CDR2 is YYEEEE. Trimming pared 0 bases from V and 7 bases from J, leaving 16 bases between. The CDR3 covers 15 residues. In nucleotides, the CDR3 is TGTGCCAGCAGCTTGGAGGACGGGGGAGTTGGGACCCAGTACTTC. Translated: CASSLEDGGVGTQYF.

The chain uses TRBV12-3 or TRBV12-4 and TRBJ2-1, with 9 bases that match TRBD2. The CDR3 length is 13 residues. V gave up 6 bases and J gave up 15 bases; unmatched junction bases: 12. CDR3 nucleotide sequence: TGTGCCAGCAGGATCTTACAGCGGGGGGATCCGTTCTTC. Protein product: CASRILQRGDPFF.

The gene calls are TRBV20-1 and TRBJ2-1; 7 bases are a match to TRBD2. Germline V lookup: CDR1 DFQATT, CDR2 SNEGSKA (reference sequence). The CDR3 is 14 residues long. V shed 4 bases and J 4 bases; nucleotides not matched to a gene: 7. The DNA of the CDR3 is TGCAGTGCTAATAGCGGGCCGTTATACAATGAGCAGTTCTTC. The encoded protein is CSANSGPLYNEQFF.